The 11 T cell receptor beta chains below were found in one sample sequenced in a study of T cell responses to AZD1222 COVID-19 vaccine (dated by TCRdb to about 2021). The meaning of the sample's time point label: baseline before first vaccination. Libraries came from the immunoSEQ multiplex PCR assay. TCRdb provides this immuneACCESS table in a form limited to in-frame rearrangements. Some clones are lacking; in checked studies, under half of them reflect an unresolved V gene, and why the rest are absent is not known. The sample table records about 110,000 clones; approximately 90% of these occur just once. The ten largest clones add up to 7.5% of the sample. The sequenced sample was peripheral blood, obtained on day 0 of AZD1222 vaccination. The source of these receptors is an adult in good health.

CDR3 in amino acids: CASSQRQQNTEAFF. The CDR3 DNA reads as TGTGCCAGCAGTCAGCGACAGCAGAACACTGAAGCTTTCTTT. This chain links TRBV6-9 with TRBJ1-1; D is possibly TRBD1 (5 bases). The CDR3 has 14 amino acids. Germline V gene lookup returns CDR1 MNHGY and CDR2 SVAAGI. V lost 5 bases, J lost 1 base, and 11 bases lay in between.

The rearrangement links TRBV5-1 to TRBJ1-2; 9 bases are shared with TRBD1. This CDR3 spans 15 amino acids. The ends lost 4 bases at V and 4 bases at J; junction bases unmatched: 8. Germline V gene lookup returns CDR1 SGHRS and CDR2 YFSETQ. CDR3 amino acids: CASSQGTGTVYGYTF. The DNA of the CDR3 is TGCGCCAGCAGCCAGGGGACAGGGACAGTCTATGGCTACACCTTC.

The V call is TRBV27, the J call TRBJ1-1, with unresolved D. Trimming stripped 6 bases from V and 4 bases from J, with 9 bases between. Germline loops: CDR1 MNHEY, CDR2 SMNVEV (reference sequence). This CDR3 contains 12 residues. The CDR3 loop reads CASSYYGTEAFF. The CDR3 nucleotides are TGTGCCAGCAGCTACTACGGCACTGAAGCTTTCTTT.

The chain carries TRBV30 and TRBJ2-6; no firm D call. Trimming cost V 0 bases and J 4 bases, with 16 bases left between them. CDR1 and CDR2 from the germline V gene are GTSNPN and SVGIG (reference sequence). The CDR3 runs to 17 residues. The CDR3 DNA follows: TGTGCCTGGAGTGTTTCAGGCCGACCTCTGGGGGCCAACGTCCTGACTTTC. This codes for CAWSVSGRPLGANVLTF.

The chain carries TRBV6-5 and TRBJ1-3; D is possibly TRBD1 (5 bases). The V and J ends lost 2 bases and 2 bases respectively, with 10 bases between them. The CDR3 is made up of 15 amino acids. CDR1 MNHEY and CDR2 SVGAGI come from the germline V gene. CDR3 sequence (DNA): TGTGCCAGCAGTTACCAGGGACTAACTGGAAACACCATATATTTT. Translating gives CASSYQGLTGNTIYF.

V usage is TRBV19 and J usage is TRBJ1-1; D uncertain. The CDR3 has 14 residues. Between the trimmed V and J ends, which lost 7 bases and 0 bases, there was a span of 12 bases. CDR1 and CDR2 (germline): LNHDA, SQIVND (reference sequence). As DNA, the CDR3 is TGTGCCAGTAATCGACCGGGCATGAACACTGAAGCTTTCTTT. This codes for CASNRPGMNTEAFF.

The V call is TRBV27, the J call TRBJ2-1; 10 positions agree with TRBD1. In germline, CDR1 is MNHEY, CDR2 SMNVEV (reference sequence). The CDR3 loop spans 14 amino acids. V gave up 5 bases and J gave up 8 bases; unmatched junction bases: 6. The CDR3 region has the DNA TGTGCCAGCAGTATAGACAGGGGGCGACATGAGCAGTTCTTC. It encodes CASSIDRGRHEQFF.

This chain joins TRBV4-3 and TRBJ2-3, with a weak D call TRBD1 (6 bases). The CDR3 contains 16 residues. With 0 bases removed from V and 5 bases from J, the gap between germline ends came to 15 bases. Looked up from germline, CDR1 is LGHNA and CDR2 is YSLEER. In nucleotides, the CDR3 is TGCGCCAGCAGCCAAGATTTGGACAGCTTACAAGATACGCAGTATTTT. Protein: CASSQDLDSLQDTQYF.

This CDR3 is CASSAPTGGGVEKLFF. In DNA form, the CDR3 reads TGTGCCAGCAGCGCCCCCACAGGGGGTGGGGTTGAAAAACTGTTTTTT. The rearrangement joins TRBV9 to TRBJ1-4, with 8 bases that match TRBD1. From germline, CDR1 is SGDLS and CDR2 YYNGEE. This CDR3 comprises 16 residues. Unmatched junction bases numbered 11, after V lost 3 bases and J lost 7 bases.

This chain links TRBV27 with TRBJ2-1; D may be TRBD1 or TRBD2 (5 bases each). The germline gives CDR1 MNHEY, CDR2 SMNVEV (reference sequence). V was trimmed by 6 bases and J by 6 bases, leaving 15 bases between them. The CDR3 is 14 amino acids. CDR3 sequence reads: CASRRGAPLNEQFF. CDR3 nucleotide sequence: TGTGCCAGCAGAAGGGGAGCCCCACTCAATGAGCAGTTCTTC.

The chain links TRBV7-3 to TRBJ2-1; D could derive from TRBD1 or TRBD2 (6 bases each). Trimming left V 5 bases short and J 7 bases short, with 18 bases between. This CDR3 region has 15 residues. Germline V gene data show CDR1 as SGHTA and CDR2 as FQGTGA. CDR3 protein: CASSPLGGGTNEQFF. The CDR3 DNA is TGTGCCAGCAGCCCCCTGGGGGGCGGGACGAATGAGCAGTTCTTC.